The entry below gives a single T cell receptor beta chain sequence along with its context. Its antigen is still unknown. The V and J ends lost 4 bases and 3 bases respectively, with 4 bases between them. The CDR3 extends over 13 amino acids. Germline V CDR1 and CDR2: SGHVS, FNYEAQ. The data were obtained in a study of T cells after yellow fever vaccination. General study findings and limits: When the response was secondary, it was weaker but reached its peak faster, day 5 versus 15.

TCRdb itself ran the 5' RACE reads through MiXCR, one entry per CDR3 protein. The sample includes some 110,000 distinct CDR3 sequences, approximately 8.4% of them seen just once. The rearrangement uses TRBV7-6 and TRBJ2-6; no firm D call. Specimen: CD8+ T cells sorted from PBMCs, collected 45 days after the yellow fever booster vaccination. This receptor was obtained from a man aged 25-45 years who received the YFV17D yellow fever vaccine. DNA of the CDR3: TGTGCCAGCAGCTCCCGTGGGGCCAACGTCCTGACTTTC. Its translation: CASSSRGANVLTF.